This is a list of T cell receptor beta chains from one sample in a study of T cell changes during pregnancy in multiple sclerosis. The method was immunoSEQ multiplex PCR; TCRdb's version includes in-frame clones alone and lacks a portion of them. The repertoire has about 34,000 clones, just over 90% of them found once; the top ten carry around 12%. The material sequenced was CD8+ T cells from peripheral blood mononuclear cells, taken in the first trimester of pregnancy. The receptors stem from a female donor with multiple sclerosis, enrolled in a pregnancy study. The CDR3 runs from the conserved cysteine through the conserved F or W. The D gene is left open where the match is weak. The size of a clone is reported for some rows only, either as once, few or many, or as a class for expanded clones.

clone size	V gene	D gene	J gene	CDR3 protein	CDR3 DNA
NA	TRBV18	NA	TRBJ1-4	CASSPPSGSPVGEKLFF	TGTGCCAGCTCACCACCAAGCGGCAGCCCTGTGGGGGAAAAACTGTTTTTT
NA	TRBV5-1	NA	TRBJ2-7	CASSLVPSGFYEQYF	TGCGCCAGCAGCTTGGTCCCGTCGGGATTCTACGAGCAGTACTTC
NA	TRBV28	NA	TRBJ1-5	CASTFWGPELNQPQHF	TGTGCCAGCACCTTTTGGGGCCCGGAACTCAATCAGCCCCAGCATTTT
NA	TRBV7-2	NA	TRBJ2-1	CASSLVANEQFF	TGTGCCAGCAGCTTAGTAGCCAATGAGCAGTTCTTC
NA	TRBV2	TRBD2	TRBJ2-1	CASRGTSGDNEQFF	TGTGCCAGCAGGGGGACTAGCGGGGACAATGAGCAGTTCTTC
NA	TRBV5-4	NA	TRBJ2-3	CASSHGLHHTDTQYF	TGTGCCAGCAGCCACGGACTACACCACACAGATACGCAGTATTTT
NA	TRBV7-9	TRBD1	TRBJ2-7	CASSLPSDRVNPYEQYF	TGTGCCAGCAGCTTACCATCGGACAGGGTTAACCCCTACGAGCAGTACTTC
NA	TRBV11-2	TRBD2	TRBJ2-1	CASSYGTSGEQFF	TGTGCCAGCAGCTATGGGACTAGCGGAGAGCAGTTCTTC
NA	TRBV16	NA	TRBJ2-3	CASSRNTDTQYF	TGTGCCAGCAGCCGTAATACAGATACGCAGTATTTT
NA	TRBV5-6	TRBD2	TRBJ2-1	CASSPGGGEQFF	TGTGCCAGCAGCCCGGGGGGGGGTGAGCAGTTCTTC
NA	TRBV5-6	TRBD1	TRBJ2-7	CASSLGTGGSYEQYF	TGTGCCAGCAGCTTGGGGACAGGGGGCTCCTACGAGCAGTACTTC
NA	TRBV28	TRBD1	TRBJ2-7	CASSFPPPPGQGIDEQYF	TGTGCCAGCAGTTTCCCGCCCCCCCCGGGACAGGGTATCGACGAGCAGTACTTC
NA	TRBV6-1	NA	TRBJ2-1	CASSPGSSSYNEQFF	TGTGCCAGCAGTCCGGGTTCCAGCTCCTACAATGAGCAGTTCTTC
NA	TRBV27	TRBD1	TRBJ1-4	CASSRGRGNEKLFF	TGTGCCAGCAGCAGGGGGCGAGGTAATGAAAAACTGTTTTTT
NA	TRBV18	NA	TRBJ1-3	CASSPAGGYGNTIYF	TGTGCCAGCTCACCCGCCGGGGGGTATGGAAACACCATATATTTT
NA	TRBV15	NA	TRBJ1-5	CATSSHRRGVQPQHF	TGTGCCACCAGCAGCCATCGCCGGGGAGTTCAGCCCCAGCATTTT
NA	TRBV9	TRBD1	TRBJ2-7	CASSAGQTYEQYF	TGTGCCAGCAGCGCGGGACAGACCTACGAGCAGTACTTC
NA	TRBV7-9	NA	TRBJ2-3	CASHKYLTDTQYF	TGTGCCAGCCACAAGTATCTCACAGATACGCAGTATTTT
NA	TRBV14	NA	TRBJ1-2	CASSQALQGSSYGYTF	TGTGCCAGCAGCCAAGCGCTTCAGGGTTCTAGCTATGGCTACACCTTC
NA	TRBV7-8	NA	TRBJ2-1	CASSPRDKNNEQFF	TGTGCCAGCAGTCCCCGGGACAAAAACAATGAGCAGTTCTTC
NA	TRBV4-1	NA	TRBJ2-3	CASSQDQVLEDTQYF	TGCGCCAGCAGCCAAGATCAGGTTCTTGAAGATACGCAGTATTTT
NA	TRBV30	NA	TRBJ2-5	CAWSPGRYQETQYF	TGTGCCTGGAGCCCAGGGCGCTACCAAGAGACCCAGTACTTC
NA	TRBV2	NA	TRBJ1-1	CASAQDSSPEAFF	TGTGCCAGCGCTCAGGACAGTTCGCCTGAAGCTTTCTTT
NA	TRBV6-5	NA	TRBJ1-2	CASSYSLGYYGYTF	TGTGCCAGCAGTTACTCGCTCGGGTACTATGGCTACACCTTC
once	TRBV28	TRBD2	TRBJ2-1	CASSDTSGRDSEQFF	TGTGCCAGCAGTGATACTAGCGGGAGGGATAGTGAGCAGTTCTTC
NA	TRBV6-1	NA	TRBJ2-7	CASDRTGTTYEQYF	TGTGCCAGCGACCGAACAGGGACCACCTACGAGCAGTACTTC
NA	TRBV10-1	NA	TRBJ1-5	CASIMEQGHEPQHF	TGCGCCAGCATCATGGAACAGGGACACGAGCCCCAGCATTTT
NA	TRBV14	NA	TRBJ1-2	CASSQEVARDGYGYTF	TGTGCCAGCAGCCAAGAAGTAGCGAGGGATGGGTACGGCTACACCTTC
NA	TRBV5-6	NA	TRBJ2-7	CASSGAGSYEQYF	TGTGCCAGCAGCGGGGCAGGGTCCTACGAGCAGTACTTC
NA	TRBV9	NA	TRBJ2-5	CASSVVRVFRETQYF	TGTGCCAGCAGCGTAGTCAGGGTCTTTCGGGAGACCCAGTACTTC
NA	TRBV7-9	TRBD1	TRBJ1-1	CASSPGQGMGNTEAFF	TGTGCCAGCAGCCCAGGACAGGGGATGGGGAACACTGAAGCTTTCTTT
NA	TRBV27	TRBD1	TRBJ2-7	CASSPSADRGVGEQYF	TGTGCCAGCAGTCCCTCAGCGGACAGGGGTGTTGGCGAGCAGTACTTC
NA	TRBV11-2	NA	TRBJ1-3	CASSFSSGNTIYF	TGTGCCAGCAGCTTCTCTTCTGGAAACACCATATATTTT
NA	TRBV7-9	NA	TRBJ2-7	CASSSPRSEQYF	TGTGCCAGCAGCTCCCCCCGGAGCGAGCAGTACTTC
NA	TRBV7-9	TRBD1	TRBJ1-4	CASSFLGTDSTNEKLFF	TGTGCCAGCAGTTTCTTAGGGACAGATTCAACTAATGAAAAACTGTTTTTT
NA	TRBV11-2	NA	TRBJ2-1	CASSARDFDNEQFF	TGTGCCAGCAGCGCCCGGGACTTCGACAATGAGCAGTTCTTC
NA	TRBV7-2	NA	TRBJ2-2	CASSLEGRRVYTGELFF	TGTGCCAGCAGCTTAGAGGGTCGGCGGGTATACACCGGGGAGCTGTTTTTT
NA	TRBV6-5	NA	TRBJ2-3	CASRNRGALDTQYF	TGTGCCAGCAGAAACCGGGGGGCCCTAGATACGCAGTATTTT
NA	TRBV27	NA	TRBJ2-2	CASSRSPLTGELFF	TGTGCCAGCAGTCGTAGCCCACTCACCGGGGAGCTGTTTTTT
NA	TRBV27	NA	TRBJ1-2	CASSTRGRGGYTF	TGTGCCAGCAGTACACGGGGTCGAGGGGGCTACACCTTC
NA	TRBV4-1	NA	TRBJ2-1	CASSQENFSYNEQFF	TGCGCCAGCAGCCAAGAAAACTTCTCCTACAATGAGCAGTTCTTC
NA	TRBV19	NA	TRBJ2-3	CASSNGVDTQYF	TGTGCCAGTAGTAACGGGGTAGATACGCAGTATTTT
NA	TRBV29-1	TRBD2	TRBJ2-7	CSVVAGGPYEQYF	TGCAGCGTTGTCGCGGGAGGGCCCTACGAGCAGTACTTC
NA	TRBV27	TRBD1	TRBJ1-4	CASGTGVNEKLFF	TGTGCCAGCGGTACAGGGGTGAATGAAAAACTGTTTTTT
once	TRBV7-6	TRBD1	TRBJ2-1	CASSLDTGENEQFF	TGTGCCAGCAGCTTAGACACAGGGGAGAATGAGCAGTTCTTC
NA	TRBV19	NA	TRBJ2-7	CASSIGTLSYEQYF	TGTGCCAGTAGTATCGGGACTCTTTCCTACGAGCAGTACTTC
once	TRBV4-2	NA	TRBJ1-4	CASSLPGGGGAELFF	TGTGCCAGCAGCCTGCCGGGGGGGGGTGGGGCGGAACTGTTTTTT
NA	TRBV6-4	NA	TRBJ2-7	CASSPSASSYEQYF	TGTGCCAGCAGTCCTAGCGCAAGCTCCTACGAGCAGTACTTC
once	TRBV27	NA	TRBJ2-7	CASSFGREQYF	TGTGCCAGCAGTTTTGGGCGCGAGCAGTACTTC
few	TRBV11-2	NA	TRBJ2-3	CATLLSGTDTQYF	TGTGCCACTCTCTTGAGCGGGACAGATACGCAGTATTTT
NA	TRBV7-8	TRBD2	TRBJ2-7	CASSGYQREPLREQYF	TGTGCCAGCAGCGGCTACCAGCGGGAACCGCTGCGCGAGCAGTACTTC
NA	TRBV29-1	NA	TRBJ2-1	CSVEKSYEQFF	TGCAGCGTTGAAAAGAGTTATGAGCAGTTCTTC
NA	TRBV14	TRBD1	TRBJ1-2	CASSQGRQGPFYGYTF	TGTGCCAGCAGCCAAGGACGACAGGGACCATTCTATGGCTACACCTTC
NA	TRBV7-2	NA	TRBJ2-1	CASSLNRVYNEQFF	TGTGCCAGCAGCTTAAACAGGGTCTACAATGAGCAGTTCTTC
NA	TRBV6-6	NA	TRBJ1-4	CASSYLPGSEKLFF	TGTGCCAGCAGTTACCTTCCGGGTAGTGAAAAACTGTTTTTT
few	TRBV7-6	TRBD2	TRBJ2-1	CASSYRTSGGHEQFF	TGTGCCAGCAGCTATAGGACTAGCGGAGGCCATGAGCAGTTCTTC
NA	TRBV4-1	NA	TRBJ2-3	CASSQVKGRDTDTQYF	TGCGCCAGCAGCCAAGTCAAGGGGCGAGACACAGATACGCAGTATTTT